The rows below give T cell receptor beta chains drawn from one sample of a study of Graves' ophthalmopathy and Graves' hyperthyroidism. TCRdb analysed the multiplex PCR reads with MiXCR anew, one entry per CDR3 protein. There are roughly 500,000 distinct CDR3 sequences in the sample; around 15% occur only once, and about a tenth lies in the top ten. The sample comprised blood. These receptors all stem from a woman in her 30s with Graves' ophthalmopathy. Each CDR3 is given with its conserved first and last residue. D genes are given only for firm matches. Not every row has a clone size; where given, it reads once, few, many or a size class.

clone_size d_call v_call cdr3_aa
many TRBD2 TRBV20-1 CSATGGGSSYEQYF
NA TRBD2 TRBV6-1 CASSELLAGGPNTQYF
few NA TRBV6-2/TRBV6-3 CASSRTTEACF
NA NA TRBV24-1 CATSDAGKQSYGYTF
many NA TRBV6-5 CASSYRSGGYTF
NA NA TRBV7-9 CASSFGATEACF
many TRBD2 TRBV5-1 CASSLVLAGVEQFF
many NA TRBV10-2 CASSELGDNQPQHF
many TRBD1 TRBV29-1 CSVESQGASYEQYF
once NA TRBV30 CAWSSVWKGSGELFF
NA TRBD1 TRBV6-1 CASSPGTGKVWGYGYTF
many TRBD1 TRBV6-2/TRBV6-3 CASSWDSFQPQHF
NA NA TRBV6-2/TRBV6-3 CASSYDSGYTF
NA TRBD2 TRBV5-6 CASRSGKLAGLWTYEQYF
many TRBD1 TRBV27 CASSLTGQGSGYTF
many TRBD1 TRBV5-1 CASSLMTGGIYEQYF
many TRBD1 TRBV7-6 CASSSPSQGTEAFF
NA TRBD1 TRBV19 CASSLPRQGNQPQHF
many NA TRBV6-5 CASSSAPVGVSNQPQHF
many NA TRBV2 CASRAIELRLYGYTF